This is a list of T cell receptor beta chains from one sample in a study of T-cell reconstitution after alpha-beta-depleted transplantation in children. One entry per CDR3 protein, called by TCRdb with MiXCR from the PCR reads. Of 90,000 to 120,000 distinct CDR3 sequences listed, 5.5% to 6.5% are singletons. The sample consisted of PBMCs, mostly from graft donor cells, taken 360 days after TCRalphabeta/CD19-depleted stem cell transplant. Source of these receptors: a male patient between 2 and 10 years old who had a stem cell transplant for acute lymphoblastic leukemia, so the T cells may come from the graft donor. Both conserved end residues are part of each CDR3. Fields, in order: D gene, CDR3 length, V gene, J gene, clone size, CDR3 protein, CDR3 DNA. D genes are given only for firm matches. Clone sizes are given selectively: once, few, many, or a class where the clone is expanded.

>TRBD2|15|TRBV7-9|TRBJ2-7|few
CASSSRLAGAYEQYF
TGTGCCAGCAGCTCCCGACTAGCGGGGGCCTACGAGCAGTACTTC
>TRBD1|17|TRBV5-1|TRBJ2-6|few
CASSLRGRSSGANVLTF
TGCGCCAGCAGCTTAAGGGGGCGTTCATCTGGGGCCAACGTCCTGACTTTC
>TRBD1|14|TRBV28|TRBJ2-7|many
CASTKPDRVHEQYF
TGTGCCAGCACGAAACCGGACAGGGTTCACGAGCAGTACTTC
>-|14|TRBV12-5|TRBJ1-2|-
CASGLAPTSYGYTF
TGTGCTAGTGGTTTGGCCCCGACGAGCTATGGCTACACCTTC
>-|11|TRBV9|TRBJ2-3|many
CASGPSDTQYF
TGTGCCAGCGGGCCCTCGGATACGCAGTATTTT
>TRBD1|15|TRBV2|TRBJ2-6|-
CASRIRGPGANVLTF
TGTGCCAGCAGGATCAGGGGGCCAGGGGCCAACGTCCTGACTTTC
>-|12|TRBV7-9|TRBJ1-5|many
CASSLGHQPQHF
TGTGCCAGCAGCTTAGGACATCAGCCCCAGCATTTT
>-|16|TRBV9|TRBJ2-2|many
CASSLEVSGVTGELFF
TGTGCCAGCAGTTTGGAGGTTAGCGGAGTCACCGGGGAGCTGTTTTTT
>TRBD1|14|TRBV7-9|TRBJ2-7|-
CASTGQGASYEQYF
TGTGCCAGCACCGGACAGGGGGCCTCCTACGAGCAGTACTTC
>-|15|TRBV7-2|TRBJ1-3|few
CASSYPGRPEDTIYF
TGTGCCAGCAGCTATCCGGGACGCCCGGAGGACACCATATATTTT
>TRBD2|18|TRBV11-1|TRBJ2-1|few
CASRPGLAGGSSYNEQFF
TGTGCCAGCAGACCGGGGCTAGCGGGGGGGAGCTCCTACAATGAGCAGTTCTTC
>-|16|TRBV25-1|TRBJ2-2|many
CASSEFYTGNTGELFF
TGTGCCAGCAGTGAATTCTACACAGGGAACACCGGGGAGCTGTTTTTT
>-|12|TRBV2|TRBJ1-2|few
CASSPRAEGYTF
TGTGCCAGCAGTCCCCGGGCGGAAGGCTACACCTTC
>TRBD1|14|TRBV12-3/TRBV12-4|TRBJ2-7|many
CASSPSGQTYEQYF
TGTGCCAGCAGCCCCTCGGGACAGACCTACGAGCAGTACTTC
>-|18|TRBV11-1|TRBJ2-3|-
CASSPPTRTDPLTDTQYF
TGTGCCAGCAGCCCGCCCACCCGGACAGATCCTCTCACAGATACGCAGTATTTT
>-|15|TRBV9|TRBJ1-1|many
CASSSGPSGKTEAFF
TGTGCCAGCAGTTCTGGACCCAGCGGGAAAACTGAAGCTTTCTTT
>TRBD1|14|TRBV9|TRBJ1-1|many
CASSPRDRGKGAFF
TGTGCCAGCAGCCCTAGGGACAGGGGGAAAGGGGCTTTCTTT
>-|12|TRBV5-6|TRBJ2-7|few
CASSFLAYEQYF
TGTGCCAGCAGCTTCCTTGCCTACGAGCAGTACTTC
>-|13|TRBV12-5|TRBJ1-5|-
CASGLGAGQPQHF
TGTGCTAGTGGTTTGGGGGCAGGACAGCCCCAGCATTTT
>TRBD2|15|TRBV19|TRBJ2-1|many
CASSIAAGGYNEQFF
TGTGCCAGTAGTATAGCAGCGGGAGGTTACAATGAGCAGTTCTTC
>TRBD2|16|TRBV7-9|TRBJ2-1|many
CASRPAGTSGYNEQFF
TGTGCCAGCAGACCCGCCGGGACTAGCGGCTACAATGAGCAGTTCTTC
>TRBD2|19|TRBV5-6|TRBJ2-1|many
CASSGVLAGEFFSYNEQFF
TGTGCCAGCAGCGGAGTACTAGCGGGGGAGTTCTTCTCCTACAATGAGCAGTTCTTC
>-|13|TRBV10-3|TRBJ2-7|many
CAISEIIRDGQYF
TGTGCCATCAGTGAAATAATTAGAGACGGTCAGTACTTC
>-|14|TRBV12-3/TRBV12-4|TRBJ1-5|many
CATSRRVGNQPQHF
TGTGCCACCTCCAGACGGGTAGGGAATCAGCCCCAGCATTTT
>TRBD2|16|TRBV24-1|TRBJ2-1|many
CATSDPGTSAYNEQFF
TGTGCCACCAGTGATCCCGGGACTAGCGCATACAATGAGCAGTTCTTC
>-|12|TRBV4-1|TRBJ2-2|many
CASSPLPGELFF
TGCGCCAGCAGCCCTTTGCCCGGGGAGCTGTTTTTT
>TRBD1|15|TRBV4-3|TRBJ1-1|few
CASSHPGTGGTEAFF
TGCGCCAGCAGCCACCCCGGCACAGGGGGCACTGAAGCTTTCTTT
>-|16|TRBV5-1|TRBJ2-1|many
CASSLRDQEDGNEQFF
TGCGCCAGCAGCCTTCGGGACCAGGAGGATGGCAATGAGCAGTTCTTC
>-|18|TRBV24-1|TRBJ2-3|few
CATSDPSPDSSSTDTQYF
TGTGCCACCAGTGATCCCTCCCCGGACAGTTCTAGCACAGATACGCAGTATTTT
>-|13|TRBV13|TRBJ1-1|large
CASSYLGSIEAFF
TGTGCCAGCAGCTATCTAGGGTCTATTGAAGCTTTCTTT
>-|18|TRBV3-1|TRBJ2-3|-
CTSCPGPRQGWRGDTQYF
TGTACCAGCTGTCCCGGTCCCAGACAGGGTTGGCGGGGAGATACGCAGTATTTT
>TRBD1|11|TRBV6-1|TRBJ2-3|many
CASSAVADRRF
TGTGCCAGCAGTGCTGTTGCGGACAGGAGGTTT
>-|13|TRBV2|TRBJ2-7|many
CASIREGSYEQYF
TGTGCCAGCATAAGGGAAGGTTCCTACGAGCAGTACTTC
>-|15|TRBV4-1|TRBJ1-1|many
CASSLRWGTNTEAFF
TGCGCCAGCAGCCTACGGTGGGGGACGAACACTGAAGCTTTCTTT
>-|12|TRBV4-1|TRBJ2-1|few
CASSQVGERPFF
TGCGCCAGCAGCCAAGTTGGGGAGAGGCCATTCTTC
>-|13|TRBV7-7|TRBJ2-7|-
CASSSGISYEQYF
TGTGCCAGCAGCTCAGGGATTTCCTACGAGCAGTACTTC
>-|14|TRBV2|TRBJ1-2|-
CASRGRGRGYGYTF
TGTGCCAGCAGGGGGAGGGGCCGGGGCTATGGCTACACCTTC
>-|12|TRBV4-3|TRBJ2-3|few
CASSHPGDTQYF
TGCGCCAGCAGCCACCCCGGAGATACGCAGTATTTT
>TRBD2|15|TRBV6-2/TRBV6-3|TRBJ2-5|-
CASSSGLAGTQTQYF
TGTGCCAGCAGTTCGGGACTAGCGGGAACTCAGACCCAGTACTTC
>TRBD2|15|TRBV6-4|TRBJ2-7|-
CASSFKLAAPYEQYF
TGTGCCAGCAGCTTTAAACTAGCGGCCCCCTACGAGCAGTACTTC
>-|14|TRBV6-2/TRBV6-3|TRBJ2-7|many
CASAPMGSSYEQYF
TGTGCCAGCGCCCCCATGGGGAGCTCCTACGAGCAGTACTTC
>-|14|TRBV28|TRBJ1-5|many
CASSFGISNQPQHF
TGTGCCAGCAGTTTTGGCATTAGCAATCAGCCCCAGCATTTT
>TRBD2|16|TRBV24-1|TRBJ2-3|many
CATSDLSGGSTDTQYF
TGTGCCACCAGTGATTTGAGCGGGGGGTCCACAGATACGCAGTATTTT
>-|13|TRBV9|TRBJ2-1|many
CASSVVVADEQFF
TGTGCCAGCAGCGTAGTAGTCGCCGATGAGCAGTTCTTC
>-|13|TRBV19|TRBJ2-1|-
CASSIGNYNEQFF
TGTGCCAGTAGTATTGGGAACTACAATGAGCAGTTCTTC
>TRBD1|14|TRBV2|TRBJ2-7|few
CASSWDRGSYEQYF
TGTGCCAGCAGTTGGGACAGGGGGTCCTACGAGCAGTACTTC
>-|13|TRBV4-2|TRBJ2-7|many
CASSPRGDHEQYF
TGTGCCAGCAGCCCCCGAGGAGACCACGAGCAGTACTTC
>-|13|TRBV6-2/TRBV6-3|TRBJ1-2|-
CASSPGPGHGYTF
TGTGCCAGCAGTCCGGGGCCAGGCCATGGCTACACCTTC
>TRBD2|15|TRBV24-1|TRBJ2-1|few
CATSDRAGGYNEQFF
TGTGCCACCAGTGATCGGGCGGGGGGCTACAATGAGCAGTTCTTC
>-|14|TRBV27|TRBJ2-7|-
CATGGAGAFYEQYF
TGTGCCACCGGAGGGGCAGGGGCTTTCTACGAGCAGTACTTC
>-|14|TRBV15|TRBJ2-7|few
CATSGSGHRTEQYF
TGTGCCACCAGCGGCAGTGGGCATCGGACCGAGCAGTACTTC
>-|18|TRBV5-1|TRBJ2-6|few
CASSLRTPWGSGANVLTF
TGCGCCAGCAGCCTCAGGACACCATGGGGCTCTGGGGCCAACGTCCTGACTTTC
>-|13|TRBV5-6|TRBJ1-6|many
CASSLNSYSPLHF
TGTGCCAGCAGCTTGAACAGTTATTCACCCCTCCACTTT
>TRBD1|15|TRBV6-5|TRBJ2-2|many
CASSYPRGQPGELFF
TGTGCCAGCAGTTACCCTAGGGGACAGCCCGGGGAGCTGTTTTTT
>-|15|TRBV28|TRBJ2-1|many
CASARGPYQDNEQFF
TGTGCCAGCGCCCGGGGCCCCTACCAGGACAATGAGCAGTTCTTC
>TRBD2|19|TRBV11-2|TRBJ2-2|-
CASSSPPLAGRLNTGELFF
TGTGCCAGCAGCTCCCCTCCACTAGCGGGCCGACTCAACACCGGGGAGCTGTTTTTT
>-|16|TRBV7-2|TRBJ2-1|few
CASSLVVGLPFDEQFF
TGTGCCAGCAGCTTAGTAGTTGGCCTCCCGTTCGATGAGCAGTTCTTC
>TRBD1|15|TRBV18|TRBJ1-5|few
CASSSGTGADQPQHF
TGTGCCAGCTCAAGTGGGACAGGGGCGGATCAGCCCCAGCATTTT
>TRBD2|17|TRBV29-1|TRBJ2-1|many
CSVNGLAGDHSYNEQFF
TGCAGCGTTAATGGACTAGCGGGAGACCACAGTTACAATGAGCAGTTCTTC
>-|16|TRBV24-1|TRBJ2-3|many
CATSDRTVFSWDTQYF
TGTGCCACCAGTGACCGGACAGTATTCTCCTGGGATACGCAGTATTTT